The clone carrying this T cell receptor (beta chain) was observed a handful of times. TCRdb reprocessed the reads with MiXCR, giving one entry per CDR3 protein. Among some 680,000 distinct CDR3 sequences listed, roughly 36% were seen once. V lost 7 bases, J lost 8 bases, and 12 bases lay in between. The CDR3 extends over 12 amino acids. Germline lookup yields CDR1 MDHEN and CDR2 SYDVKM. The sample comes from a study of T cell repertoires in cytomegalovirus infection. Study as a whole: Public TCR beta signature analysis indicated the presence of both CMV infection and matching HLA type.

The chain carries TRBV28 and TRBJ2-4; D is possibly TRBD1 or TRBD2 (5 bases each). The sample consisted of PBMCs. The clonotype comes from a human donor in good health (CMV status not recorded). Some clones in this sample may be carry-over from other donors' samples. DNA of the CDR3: TGTGCCAGCAAGGAGTTGGGGGACATTCAGTACTTC. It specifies CASKELGDIQYF.